The 27 T cell receptor beta chains below were found in one sample sequenced in a study of cytomegalovirus exposure and HLA in healthy donors (dated by TCRdb to 2016 to 2017). The protocol used for the library was the immunoSEQ multiplex PCR assay. The multiplex PCR relied on a mix of 60 forward primers for TCR Vbeta segments and 13 reverse primers for TCR Jbeta segments. Not all clones reach the TCRdb copy of this immuneACCESS table, which keeps in-frame sequences only. Checked studies attribute under half of the gap to unresolved V genes and leave the rest unexplained. This sample holds about 140,000 clones; around 75% were observed only once. The top ten hold over 3% of the sample. The sequenced sample consisted of PBMCs. These receptors were taken from a middle-aged man in good health and CMV-seronegative.

J is TRBJ2-1 and V is TRBV7-9; 10 bases map to TRBD1. CDR3 size: 14 residues. Per the germline V gene, CDR1 is SEHNR and CDR2 is FQNEAQ (reference sequence). J lost 7 bases, V lost 7 bases, and 7 bases had no gene match. The CDR3 coding sequence is TGTGCCAGCAACGTGGGACAGGGGTCAAATGAGCAGTTCTTC. Translating it yields CASNVGQGSNEQFF.

This clone has more than one count but fewer than ten. The chain links TRBV19 to TRBJ2-3; tentatively, D is TRBD2 (6 bases). Between the trimmed V and J ends, which lost 4 bases and 2 bases, there was a span of 13 bases. Germline V lookup: CDR1 LNHDA, CDR2 SQIVND (reference sequence). This CDR3 is 15 amino acids long. CDR3 nucleotides: TGTGCCAGTAGTAGTGACGGGAGATACACAGATACGCAGTATTTT. Its protein product is CASSSDGRYTDTQYF.

The chain uses TRBV5-1 and TRBJ1-5, with D unclear. Deletions cut 3 bases from V and 4 bases from J, with 11 bases between. Looked up from germline, CDR1 is SGHRS and CDR2 is YFSETQ. The CDR3 runs 14 residues. The CDR3 nucleotides read TGCGCCAGCAGCTATGAGGGAGGGAATCAGCCCCAGCATTTT. Its translation is CASSYEGGNQPQHF.

The J gene is TRBJ2-3, the V gene TRBV2; a possible D gene is TRBD2 (5 bases). This CDR3 contains 14 residues. V lost 7 bases and J lost 4, with 15 bases in between. Germline CDR1 and CDR2: SNHLY and FYNNEI. CDR3 coding DNA: TGTGCCAGCAATGGAGGCGTCCGGGCAGATACGCAGTATTTT. Its translation: CASNGGVRADTQYF.

V is TRBV6-5 and J is TRBJ2-7; 8 bases fit TRBD2. CDR3 length equals 15 residues. CDR1 is MNHEY and CDR2 is SVGAGI in the germline V gene. V trimming: 4 bases; J trimming: 6 bases; junction bases outside the gene matches: 11. CDR3 sequence (DNA): TGTGCCAGCAGTTGGGGTAGCGGGGTCGATGGCGAGCAGTACTTC. Translation: CASSWGSGVDGEQYF.

The rearrangement uses TRBV7-9 and TRBJ2-7; possibly TRBD2 for D (5 bases). The V and J ends lost 5 bases and 4 bases respectively, with 15 bases between them. The CDR3 is made up of 14 amino acids. Looked up from germline, CDR1 is SEHNR and CDR2 is FQNEAQ (reference sequence). In DNA form, the CDR3 reads TGTGCCAGCAGCCTTATGGAGGCGCATTACGAGCAGTACTTC. This encodes CASSLMEAHYEQYF.

This sequence joins TRBV5-4 and TRBJ2-7; TRBD2 aligns across 10 bases. V shed 4 bases, J shed 4 bases, and the junction held 5 bases outside the gene matches. This CDR3 region has 14 residues. Germline V gene data show CDR1 as SGHNT and CDR2 as YYREEE (reference sequence). The CDR3 reads CASSRGTSAYEQYF. CDR3 DNA sequence: TGTGCCAGCAGCCGCGGGACTAGCGCTTACGAGCAGTACTTC.

V is TRBV5-6 and J is TRBJ2-7, with D possibly matching TRBD1 (5 bases). The CDR3 sequence is 13 residues long. Germline assignment: CDR1 SGHDT and CDR2 YYEEEE. With 3 bases removed from V and 6 bases from J, the gap between germline ends came to 13 bases. The DNA for the CDR3 is TGTGCCAGCAGCTGGGGCAGGGTTGGCGAGCAGTACTTC. Translated: CASSWGRVGEQYF.

The chain carries TRBV19 and TRBJ2-6; a possible D gene is TRBD1 (5 bases). V was clipped by 5 bases and J by 0 bases, with 11 bases between them. The germline gives CDR1 LNHDA, CDR2 SQIVND (reference sequence). The CDR3 is made up of 16 amino acids. CDR3 amino acids: CASSPDTYSGANVLTF. The CDR3 DNA sequence: TGTGCCAGTAGTCCGGACACCTACTCTGGGGCCAACGTCCTGACTTTC.

V usage is TRBV19 and J usage is TRBJ1-5; D gene uncertain. Deletions cut 3 bases from V and 3 bases from J, with 12 bases between. This CDR3 region has 15 residues. Germline assignment: CDR1 LNHDA and CDR2 SQIVND (reference sequence). The CDR3 nucleotides are TGTGCCAGTAGTATTTTAACGGAGAACAATCAGCCCCAGCATTTT. Translated: CASSILTENNQPQHF.

The chain employs TRBV9 and TRBJ2-1; 8 bases are a match to TRBD2. Germline loops: CDR1 SGDLS, CDR2 YYNGEE. J lost 4 bases, V lost 4 bases, and 10 bases had no gene match. The CDR3 is 16 amino acids. In DNA, the CDR3 is TGTGCCAGCAGCCCTCCCACCGGGACTAGATACAATGAGCAGTTCTTC. This codes for CASSPPTGTRYNEQFF.

The chain recombines TRBV6-5 with TRBJ2-5, with D possibly TRBD1 on 6 matching bases. V shed 7 bases and J shed 5 bases, with 14 bases lying between them. The CDR3 runs to 13 residues. Germline CDR1 MNHEY, CDR2 SVGAGI. As DNA, the CDR3 is TGTGCCAGCAAGAAAGGACAGTCGGAGACCCAGTACTTC. Translating gives CASKKGQSETQYF.

The chain recombines TRBV7-2 with TRBJ2-7; TRBD2 matches 7 bases. CDR1 is SGHTA and CDR2 is FQGNSA in the germline V gene. After removal of 0 bases from V and 0 bases from J, the junction contained 14 bases not matched to a gene. The CDR3 runs 19 residues. This CDR3 reads CASSLAGGSSRGASYEQYF. DNA for the CDR3: TGTGCCAGCAGCTTAGCCGGGGGGTCTTCCCGCGGGGCCTCCTACGAGCAGTACTTC.

V is TRBV7-2 and J is TRBJ2-1, with TRBD2 identical over 14 bases. CDR3 length: 16 amino acids. CDR1 SGHTA and CDR2 FQGNSA come from the germline V gene. Germline trimming cut 5 bases from V and 7 bases from J; bases unmatched to any gene: 7. CDR3 bases: TGTGCCAGCAGCCCAACGAGGACTAGCGGGGGGAATGAGCAGTTCTTC. It specifies CASSPTRTSGGNEQFF.

This rearrangement joins TRBV11-1 to TRBJ2-7, with D possibly being TRBD2 (7 bases). V lost 0 bases, J lost 5 bases, and 11 bases lay in between. The germline V gene has CDR1 SGHAT and CDR2 FQDESV (reference sequence). The CDR3 totals 14 residues. The CDR3, as DNA: TGTGCCAGCAGCTTAGCGGGGGGGCCACACGAGCAGTACTTC. The encoded protein is CASSLAGGPHEQYF.

The chain uses TRBV5-6 and TRBJ2-3; possible D gene TRBD1, 7 bases. V gave up 1 base and J gave up 4 bases, with 13 bases separating them. CDR1 is SGHDT, CDR2 YYEEEE, per germline. CDR3 length: 15 amino acids. The CDR3 is CASSLRTGGADTQYF. As DNA, the CDR3 is TGTGCCAGCAGCTTGCGGACAGGAGGGGCAGATACGCAGTATTTT.

The rearrangement joins TRBV7-9 to TRBJ1-2; no definite D call. The V end lost 5 bases, the J end lost 8 bases, and 12 bases lay between the germline ends. The CDR3 totals 12 residues. The V gene's germline CDR1 is SEHNR and CDR2 FQNEAQ (reference sequence). CDR3 amino acids: CASSPTLEGYTF. CDR3 in DNA: TGTGCCAGCAGCCCCACCCTCGAGGGCTACACCTTC.

This chain joins TRBV6-7 and TRBJ2-2; D is perhaps TRBD1 (6 bases). TRBV6-7 is assigned to the ORF class and has an uncertain function. Trimming cost V 4 bases and J 5 bases, with 20 bases left between them. This CDR3 has 17 residues. CDR3 DNA: TGTGCCAGCAGTTTGCCACAGAGGGGGTTACAGACCGGGGAGCTGTTTTTT. Its protein is CASSLPQRGLQTGELFF.

The chain joins TRBV30 to TRBJ1-4; the D is unclear. This CDR3 has 12 amino acids. The germline V gene encodes CDR1 GTSNPN and CDR2 SVGIG (reference sequence). V was cut by 2 bases and J by 8 bases, with 9 bases left in between. DNA of the CDR3: TGTGCCTGGAGTCTTTCGGGGGAAAAACTGTTTTTT. This translates into CAWSLSGEKLFF.

The chain couples TRBV5-4 to TRBJ2-2; D is perhaps TRBD2 (6 bases). V lost 4 bases and J lost 7, with 20 bases in between. The CDR3 has 16 amino acids. The germline V gene has CDR1 SGHNT and CDR2 YYREEE (reference sequence). The CDR3 coding sequence is TGTGCCAGCAGCCCCCTCGCGGCCGGGAGAATCGGGGAGCTGTTTTTT. This translates into CASSPLAAGRIGELFF.

This clone was detected only once. The chain combines TRBV30 with TRBJ1-2, with 7 bases that match TRBD1. The CDR3 totals 13 residues. J gave up 9 bases and V 0 bases, and 7 bases lay outside the gene matches. Germline CDR1 and CDR2: GTSNPN and SVGIG (reference sequence). The CDR3 loop reads CAWSVGTDTRYTF. In DNA, the CDR3 is TGTGCCTGGAGTGTTGGGACAGATACCCGCTACACCTTC. Full variable domain (rest looked up from reference TRBV30 and TRBJ1-2): SQTIHQWPATLVQPVGSPLSLECTVEGTSNPNLYWYRQAAGRGLQLLFYSVGIGQISSEVPQNLSASRPQDRQFILSSKKLLLSDSGFYLCAWSVGTDTRYTFGSGTRLTVV.

This chain links TRBV6-5 with TRBJ1-5, with 8 bases that match TRBD1. Germline lookup yields CDR1 MNHEY and CDR2 SVGAGI. Unmatched junction bases numbered 5, after V lost 6 bases and J lost 7 bases. This CDR3 comprises 13 residues. CDR3 region: CASSRQGRQPQHF. In DNA, the CDR3 is TGTGCCAGCAGCCGACAGGGGAGGCAGCCCCAGCATTTT.

This chain joins TRBV7-2 and TRBJ2-7, with D perhaps matching TRBD2 (5 bases). The CDR3 consists of 17 residues. Looked up from germline, CDR1 is SGHTA and CDR2 is FQGNSA. Trimming took off 5 bases at V and 0 bases at J, with 20 bases between the two ends. The CDR3 DNA reads TGTGCCAGCAGCATAGATCCAGGACTGAGAGGCTCCTACGAGCAGTACTTC. This codes for CASSIDPGLRGSYEQYF.

The chain couples TRBV5-6 to TRBJ1-4; 7 nucleotides match TRBD1. V lost 2 bases and J lost 7; bases outside the gene matches: 5. This CDR3 has 14 residues. Germline V gene lookup returns CDR1 SGHDT and CDR2 YYEEEE. The CDR3 region has the DNA TGTGCCAGCAGCTTACAGGGGCGCATTGAAAAACTGTTTTTT. It yields the protein CASSLQGRIEKLFF.

In this sample, this clone turned up a few times. This chain joins TRBV10-3 and TRBJ2-5; D unclear. The V end was cut by 6 bases, the J end by 0 bases, with 8 bases between. Germline CDR1 ENHRY, CDR2 SYGVKD. The CDR3 extends over 13 amino acids. CDR3 loop: CAIRLSDQETQYF. The CDR3 coding sequence is TGTGCCATCAGGTTATCCGACCAAGAGACCCAGTACTTC.

The chain recombines TRBV14 with TRBJ1-6, with no clear D. Trimming left V 1 base short and J 6 bases short, with 4 bases between. CDR1 is SGHDN, CDR2 FVKESK, per germline. The CDR3 runs 13 residues. The CDR3 loop reads CASSQGGNSPLHF. The DNA of the CDR3 is TGTGCCAGCAGCCAAGGCGGTAATTCACCCCTCCACTTT. Full variable domain (remainder filled in from reference TRBV14 and TRBJ1-6): EAGVTQFPSHSVIEKGQTVTLRCDPISGHDNLYWYRRVMGKEIKFLLHFVKESKQDESGMPNNRFLAERTGGTYSTLKVQPAELEDSGVYFCASSQGGNSPLHFGNGTRLTVT.

This rearrangement joins TRBV27 to TRBJ1-5, with TRBD1 as a possible D gene (5 bases). CDR1 is MNHEY, CDR2 SMNVEV, per germline (reference sequence). Trimming took 3 bases from V and 0 from J, leaving 6 bases between them. The CDR3 length is 14 residues. The CDR3 region is CASSFRGSNQPQHF. DNA for the CDR3: TGTGCCAGCAGTTTTAGGGGTAGCAATCAGCCCCAGCATTTT.